The rows below give T cell receptor beta chains drawn from one sample of a study of T cell changes during pregnancy in multiple sclerosis. TCRdb's copy holds only in-frame clones and misses some; the assay was immunoSEQ multiplex PCR. The sample holds 35,000 to 50,000 clones, roughly 85% seen once. The specimen was CD4+ T cells from peripheral blood mononuclear cells, collected after pregnancy. The origin of the receptors is a female donor with multiple sclerosis, enrolled in a pregnancy study. Each CDR3 is given with its conserved first and last residue. D genes are given only for firm matches.

15 TRBV5-1 TRBD1 CASSRIQGARETQYF
15 TRBV19 TRBD1 CASSRRQGAHNEQFF
15 TRBV7-2 TRBD1 CASNAYQQGEETQYF
13 TRBV5-1 TRBD1 CASSSGQGHEQYF
18 TRBV5-6 TRBD2 CASSLALLAGVSTGELFF
14 TRBV19 NA CASTLRGGPPSQHF
17 TRBV7-2 TRBD1 CASSLSFGGQGGHEQFF
15 TRBV5-4 NA CASSLGPLGGTEAFF
14 TRBV5-1 NA CASSQTDSRNTIYF
15 TRBV15 NA CATSRDLAPNYGYTF
14 TRBV7-2 NA CASSLRGTTDTQYF
15 TRBV19 TRBD2 CASSTTSGGYNEQFF
14 TRBV2 NA CASSERGREDTQYF
14 TRBV27 NA CASSANLILETQYF
16 TRBV11-2 TRBD1 CASSSRGQAQGTEAFF
13 TRBV30 NA CAWSVIHTGELFF
13 TRBV5-6 TRBD1 CASSLIDRDEQYF
15 TRBV19 TRBD1 CASSMGLQGAPGYTF
14 TRBV5-8 TRBD1 CASSRRQGDYGYTF
15 TRBV18 NA CASSPLRGRSYGYTF
13 TRBV14 NA CASSQVDSNIQYF
16 TRBV6-5 NA CASSYSPTGEGYEQYF
14 TRBV7-9 NA CASSLGHVGEKLFF
14 TRBV5-4 NA CASSPTRGNTEAFF
14 TRBV19 NA CASRGGGHTGELFF
17 TRBV7-3 TRBD2 CASSLDGTSGTSGELFF
13 TRBV11-3 NA CASSETGNTEAFF
13 TRBV7-2 NA CASSLGQSYGYTF
15 TRBV5-1 TRBD1 CASSLAQGGGKGYTF
16 TRBV4-1 TRBD1 CASSHTGASVIVAQHF